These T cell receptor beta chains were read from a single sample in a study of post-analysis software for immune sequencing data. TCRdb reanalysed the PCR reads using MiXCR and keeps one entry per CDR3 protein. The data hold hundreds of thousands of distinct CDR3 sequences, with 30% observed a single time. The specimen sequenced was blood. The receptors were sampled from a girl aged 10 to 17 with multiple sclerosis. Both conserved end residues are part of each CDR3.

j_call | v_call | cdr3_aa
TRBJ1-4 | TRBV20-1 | CSAFGSQATNEKLFF
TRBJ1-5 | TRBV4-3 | CASSQFWLRESGQPQHF
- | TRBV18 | CASSPSQSRVGAHEQYF
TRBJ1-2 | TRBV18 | CASSQDFYGYTF
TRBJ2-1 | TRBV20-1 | CSARGLAGGSRFF
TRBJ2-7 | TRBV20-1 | CSASLLDRGLYEQYF
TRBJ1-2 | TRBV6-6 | CASSARVNYGYTF
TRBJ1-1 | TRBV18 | CASSPGGVTEAFF
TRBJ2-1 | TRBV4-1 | CASSQGRRETYNEQFF
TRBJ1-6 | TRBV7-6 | CASSAQRPGSNSPLHF
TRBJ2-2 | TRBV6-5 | CASSYGVTGELFF
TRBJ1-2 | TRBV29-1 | CSVLNQGAVGYTF
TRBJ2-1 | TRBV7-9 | CASSTSLGQFF
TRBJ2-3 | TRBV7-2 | CASSKLGGQSTQYF
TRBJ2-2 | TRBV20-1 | CSAKWGPNTGEPFF
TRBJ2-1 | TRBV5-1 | CASTEGLGSYNEQFF
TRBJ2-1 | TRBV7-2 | CASILSANSYNEQFF
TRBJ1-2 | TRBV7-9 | CASSLGESPPSGDGYTF
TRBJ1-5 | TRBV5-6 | CASSLDGRGQPQHF
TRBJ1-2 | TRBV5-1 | CASRPDRGRGYGYTF
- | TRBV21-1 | CASTRDEQYF
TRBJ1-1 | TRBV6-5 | CASSYSGQGFGTEAFF
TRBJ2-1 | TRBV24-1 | CATSDSGALAANEQFF
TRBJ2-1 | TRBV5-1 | CASSLARKGRSYNEQFF
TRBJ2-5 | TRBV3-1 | CASSQELDRPGETQYF
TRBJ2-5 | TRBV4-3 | CASSHAGVETQYF
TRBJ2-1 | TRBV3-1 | CASSQAGDRRFF
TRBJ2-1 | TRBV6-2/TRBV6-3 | CASSQQEPSYNEQFF
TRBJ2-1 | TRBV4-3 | CASSQELRTSRYNEQFF
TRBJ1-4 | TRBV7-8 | CASSSIRGPEKLFF
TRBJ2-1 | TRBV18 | CASSIGTGVANEQFF
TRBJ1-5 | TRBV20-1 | CSAEGHINQPQHF
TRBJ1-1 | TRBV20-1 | CSAPPTGRLEAFF
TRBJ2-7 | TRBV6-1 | CASRNMNRERGIYEQYF
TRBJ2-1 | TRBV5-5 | CASSFGVRLWGNEQFF
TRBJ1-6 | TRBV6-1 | CASSEGIQARGPLHF
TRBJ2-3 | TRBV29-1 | CSVVRTGGSDTQYF
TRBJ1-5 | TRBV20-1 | CSAREDPLIDQPQHF
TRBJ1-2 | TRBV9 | CASSPEHGYTF
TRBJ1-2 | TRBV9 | CASSVGQGVYGYTF
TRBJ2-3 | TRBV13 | CASSLGGTIGTGTQYF
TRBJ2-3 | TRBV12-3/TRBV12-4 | CASSPGLAGPLTQYF
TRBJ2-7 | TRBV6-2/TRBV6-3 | CASSYPTATHSYEQYF
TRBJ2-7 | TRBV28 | CASRLSGTSSHEQYF
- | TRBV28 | CASGLFRDEQYF
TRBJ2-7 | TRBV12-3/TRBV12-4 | CASNQGAAYEQYF
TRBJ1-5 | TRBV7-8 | CASSLVFNRQDNQPQHF
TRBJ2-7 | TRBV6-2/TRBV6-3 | CASSLVRLSYEQYF
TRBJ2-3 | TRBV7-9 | CASSVPGGTAQYF
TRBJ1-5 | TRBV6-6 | CASGASNQPQHF
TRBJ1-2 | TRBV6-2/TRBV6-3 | CASTDGPPRNYGYTF
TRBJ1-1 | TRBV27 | CASSLQRNMNTEAFF
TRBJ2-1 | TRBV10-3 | CAISERSGGLYNEQFF
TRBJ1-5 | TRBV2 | CASSDGGGQPQHF
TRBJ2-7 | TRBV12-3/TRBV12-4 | CASSFGSAGGLYEQYF